The 4 T cell receptor beta chains listed next were all sequenced from one sample in a study of lymphopenia after photon versus proton radiotherapy. Sequencing used immunoSEQ multiplex PCR; TCRdb keeps in-frame clones, though not all of them. The sample contains about 18,000 clones, around 80% of which appear only once. Here the sequenced sample was peripheral blood, taken from a patient treated with proton-based radiotherapy. The source is a man aged 65 to 85 with pancreatic cancer.

This sequence joins TRBV30 and TRBJ1-2; D not certain. This CDR3 is built from 13 residues. The V gene lost 2 bases and the J gene lost 8 bases, with 15 bases spanning the gap. The germline CDR1 and CDR2 sequences are GTSNPN and SVGIG (reference sequence). In nucleotides, the CDR3 is TGTGCCTGGAGTCAAAGACGGCGTCAGGGCTACACCTTC. It specifies CAWSQRRRQGYTF. The full variable domain, completed using reference TRBV30 and TRBJ1-2, is SQTIHQWPATLVQPVGSPLSLECTVEGTSNPNLYWYRQAAGRGLQLLFYSVGIGQISSEVPQNLSASRPQDRQFILSSKKLLLSDSGFYLCAWSQRRRQGYTFGSGTRLTVV.

For the CDR3, the DNA is TGTGCCAGCAGTTATGAGGGAAACACCATATATTTT. Its translation is CASSYEGNTIYF. The rearrangement links TRBV6-5 to TRBJ1-3, with D unresolved. CDR1 and CDR2 from the germline V gene are MNHEY and SVGAGI. CDR3 length equals 12 residues. V was clipped by 3 bases and J by 4 bases, with 4 bases between them.

This clone was picked up one time. Other DNA sequences within the sample encode an identical CDR3. The V gene is TRBV6-1, the J gene TRBJ2-5; D gene unclear. CDR3 length equals 10 residues. With 5 bases removed from V and 4 bases from J, the gap between germline ends came to 2 bases. The germline V gene encodes CDR1 MNHNS and CDR2 SASEGT. The CDR3 DNA is TGTGCCAGCAGTCGAGAGACCCAGTACTTC. Encoded protein: CASSRETQYF.

The rearrangement links TRBV7-3 to TRBJ2-5; 8 positions match TRBD1. From germline, CDR1 is SGHTA and CDR2 FQGTGA. V lost 4 bases and J lost 2; bases outside the gene matches: 9. This CDR3 region has 16 residues. The CDR3 sequence: CASSSQGQGGQETQYF. CDR3 bases: TGTGCCAGCAGCTCACAAGGACAGGGCGGGCAAGAGACCCAGTACTTC.